The 3 T cell receptor beta chains listed next were all sequenced from one sample in a study of blood T cells in healthy people across ages. A second 7 to 11 cycle PCR used barcoded and J-beta primers. TCRdb re-analysed the 5' RACE reads in MiXCR, keeping a single row per CDR3 protein. Of around 750,000 distinct CDR3 sequences detected, around half appear once; the ten largest clones hold 41%. Source material: blood. These receptors came from a man aged 80 or over in good health.

The V gene is TRBV10-3, the J gene TRBJ1-2, with D tentatively TRBD1 (5 bases). The V gene lost 7 bases and the J gene lost 8 bases, with 17 bases spanning the gap. The CDR3 contains 13 residues. Germline V gene data show CDR1 as ENHRY and CDR2 as SYGVKD. The CDR3: CAITPGRGVGYTF. CDR3 sequence (DNA): TGTGCCATCACCCCAGGTAGAGGGGTCGGCTACACCTTC.

The chain has TRBV18 and TRBJ1-5, with D unresolved. V lost 4 bases and J 5 bases, leaving 12 bases between the germline ends. Germline V gene data show CDR1 as KGHSH and CDR2 as LQKENI. The CDR3 loop spans 14 amino acids. CDR3 bases: TGTGCCAGCTCACGCGCTTCGGCTGATCAGCCCCAGCATTTT. Translated, it gives CASSRASADQPQHF.

The chain has TRBV6-6 and TRBJ2-1; TRBD1 matches 9 bases. This CDR3 has 14 residues. Trimming at V came to 7 bases and at J to 2 bases, leaving 3 bases not matched to a gene. The germline V gene has CDR1 MNHNY and CDR2 SVGAGI (reference sequence). CDR3 in amino acids: CASIRDRAYNEQFF. The CDR3 DNA reads TGTGCCAGCATCCGGGACAGGGCCTACAATGAGCAGTTCTTC.